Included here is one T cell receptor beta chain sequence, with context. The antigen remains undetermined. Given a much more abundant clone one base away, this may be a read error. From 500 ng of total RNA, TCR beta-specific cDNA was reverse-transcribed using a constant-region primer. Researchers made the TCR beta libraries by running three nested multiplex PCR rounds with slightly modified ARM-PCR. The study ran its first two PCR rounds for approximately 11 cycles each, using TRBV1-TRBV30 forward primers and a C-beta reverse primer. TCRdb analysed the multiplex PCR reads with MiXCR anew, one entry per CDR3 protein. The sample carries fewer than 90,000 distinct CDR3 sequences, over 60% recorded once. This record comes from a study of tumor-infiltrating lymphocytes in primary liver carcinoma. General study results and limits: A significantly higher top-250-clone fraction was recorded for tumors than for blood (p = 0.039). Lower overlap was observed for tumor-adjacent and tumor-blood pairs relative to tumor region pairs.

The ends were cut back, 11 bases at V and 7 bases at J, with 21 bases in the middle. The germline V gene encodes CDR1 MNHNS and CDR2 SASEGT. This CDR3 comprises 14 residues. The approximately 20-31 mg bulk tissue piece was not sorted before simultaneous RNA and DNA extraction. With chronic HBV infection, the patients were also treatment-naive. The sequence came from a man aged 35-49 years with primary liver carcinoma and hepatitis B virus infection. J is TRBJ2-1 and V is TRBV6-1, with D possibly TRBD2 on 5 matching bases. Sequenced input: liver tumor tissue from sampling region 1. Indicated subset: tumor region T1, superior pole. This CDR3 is CACNEAGTRNEQFF. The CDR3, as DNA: TGTGCCTGCAATGAAGCCGGAACTAGGAATGAGCAGTTCTTC.